These 31 T cell receptor beta chains were all obtained from the same sample, sequenced in a study of blood T cell repertoires in COVID-19. Profiled with immunoSEQ multiplex PCR; TCRdb holds only in-frame clones, not every one. Among tens of thousands of clones listed, 85% to 95% were seen once. The sample was peripheral blood. The receptors were gathered from a human donor in a cohort sampled during active COVID-19.

The chain is built from TRBV27 and TRBJ2-7; perhaps TRBD1 as D (5 bases). The CDR3 length is 12 residues. Between the trimmed V and J ends, which lost 6 bases and 7 bases, there was a span of 13 bases. Germline CDR1 reads MNHEY; CDR2 reads SMNVEV (reference sequence). In DNA, the CDR3 is TGTGCCAGCAGCGACAGTCCCGGGGAGCAGTACTTC. It specifies CASSDSPGEQYF.

CDR3 in DNA: TGTGCCAGCAGACCAGGGACAGGGGGTTCACCCCTCCACTTT. It encodes CASRPGTGGSPLHF. The V gene is TRBV27, the J gene TRBJ1-6, with TRBD1 matching over 11 bases. Germline trimming cut 6 bases from V and 9 bases from J; bases unmatched to any gene: 4. Germline V gene sequence: CDR1 MNHEY, CDR2 SMNVEV (reference sequence). CDR3 length equals 14 residues.

The J gene is TRBJ1-4, the V gene TRBV11-2; D remains unclear. The CDR3 is 13 residues long. The ends were cut back, 4 bases at V and 5 bases at J, with 8 bases in the middle. Germline V lookup: CDR1 SGHAT, CDR2 FQNNGV. The CDR3 region has the DNA TGTGCCAGCAGCTCCCAGGTGAATGAAAAACTGTTTTTT. It yields the protein CASSSQVNEKLFF.

The chain has TRBV6-5 and TRBJ2-7; tentative D call: TRBD2 (5 bases). Germline lookup yields CDR1 MNHEY and CDR2 SVGAGI. The ends were cut back, 6 bases at V and 3 bases at J, with 18 bases in the middle. The CDR3 sequence is 15 residues long. CDR3 bases: TGTGCCAGCAGCCCCTCCTCCTCGGGGAACTACGAGCAGTACTTC. It specifies CASSPSSSGNYEQYF.

CDR3 in DNA: TGTGCCAGTAGGCTGTCTCCGGTGAACTCCTACAATGAGCAGTTCTTC. This encodes CASRLSPVNSYNEQFF. The chain carries TRBV19 and TRBJ2-1; D is ambiguous. The V gene's germline CDR1 is LNHDA and CDR2 SQIVND (reference sequence). The CDR3 length is 16 residues. Trimming removed 6 bases from V and 0 bases from J, with 15 bases in between.

V usage is TRBV30 and J usage is TRBJ1-2; no definite D call. V was trimmed by 0 bases and J by 7 bases, leaving 9 bases between them. Looked up from germline, CDR1 is GTSNPN and CDR2 is SVGIG (reference sequence). The CDR3 is 12 residues long. The CDR3 is CAWSVPGIGYTF. The CDR3 DNA follows: TGTGCCTGGAGTGTCCCAGGCATTGGCTACACCTTC. Together with reference TRBV30 and TRBJ1-2, the CDR3 gives the full variable domain: SQTIHQWPATLVQPVGSPLSLECTVEGTSNPNLYWYRQAAGRGLQLLFYSVGIGQISSEVPQNLSASRPQDRQFILSSKKLLLSDSGFYLCAWSVPGIGYTFGSGTRLTVV.

A single count supports this clone. The chain links TRBV19 to TRBJ2-7; weak D call: TRBD1 (6 bases). CDR3 length equals 15 residues. Deletions cut 3 bases from V and 0 bases from J, with 12 bases between. The germline gives CDR1 LNHDA, CDR2 SQIVND (reference sequence). The CDR3 nucleotides are TGTGCCAGTAGTATTAGACAGGAGTCCTCCTACGAGCAGTACTTC. Translation gives CASSIRQESSYEQYF.

This clone came up a few times. This rearrangement joins TRBV6-6 to TRBJ2-7; perhaps TRBD1 as D (6 bases). There are 12 residues in the CDR3. V was trimmed by 6 bases and J by 3 bases, leaving 9 bases between them. Germline CDR1 MNHNY, CDR2 SVGAGI (reference sequence). CDR3 sequence: CASRNRDYEQYF. For the CDR3, the DNA is TGTGCCAGCAGAAACAGGGACTACGAGCAGTACTTC.

The chain is built from TRBV27 and TRBJ2-5, with D possibly TRBD2 on 6 matching bases. From germline, CDR1 is MNHEY and CDR2 SMNVEV (reference sequence). Deletions cut 6 bases from V and 4 bases from J, with 18 bases between. The CDR3 extends over 15 amino acids. CDR3 protein: CASRSGSGEVETQYF. DNA for the CDR3: TGTGCCAGCAGGTCGGGTAGTGGGGAGGTAGAGACCCAGTACTTC.

The chain carries TRBV20-1 and TRBJ2-1; D not resolved. Germline CDR1 is DFQATT and CDR2 is SNEGSKA (reference sequence). The CDR3 sequence is 11 residues long. V was cut by 3 bases and J by 12 bases, with 12 bases left in between. CDR3 nucleotides: TGCAGTGCTAGTAATCGTGAAGCGCAGTTCTTC. This translates into CSASNREAQFF.

The chain recombines TRBV10-2 with TRBJ2-7; 7 bases are a match to TRBD2. V gave up 6 bases and J gave up 4 bases; unmatched junction bases: 6. The CDR3 runs to 13 residues. Per germline, CDR1 WSHSY and CDR2 SAAADI. The CDR3, as DNA: TGCGCCAGCAGGGGCGGGAGTAAGTACGAGCAGTACTTC. Amino acid sequence: CASRGGSKYEQYF.

Here the CDR3 DNA reads TGTGCCAGCAGCCAAGAAGGAGGGACGGCCTACGAGCAGTACTTC. It yields the protein CASSQEGGTAYEQYF. J is TRBJ2-7 and V is TRBV4-2; D is possibly TRBD2 (6 bases). Germline V CDR1 and CDR2: LGHNA, YNFKEQ. The length of the CDR3 is 15 residues. V was trimmed by 0 bases and J by 2 bases, leaving 11 bases between them.

The sample holds one count of this clone. DNA of the CDR3: TGTGCCCGCGCAGGGCAGGCTAATGAAAAACTGTTTTTT. This sequence encodes CARAGQANEKLFF. The rearrangement joins TRBV2 to TRBJ1-4; D possibly corresponds to TRBD1 (5 bases). V lost 11 bases, J lost 3 bases, and 13 bases lay in between. The length of the CDR3 is 13 residues. Germline values: CDR1 SNHLY, CDR2 FYNNEI.

The gene calls are TRBV28 and TRBJ1-1; 7 bases agree with TRBD1. There are 15 residues in the CDR3. The V gene end was trimmed by 6 bases and the J gene end by 6 bases; junction bases not matched to a gene: 13. From germline, CDR1 is MDHEN and CDR2 SYDVKM. The CDR3 DNA reads TGTGCCAGCAGCAAACCGGGACAGTTTTCTCCTGAAGCTTTCTTT. This gives the protein CASSKPGQFSPEAFF.

The chain joins TRBV29-1 to TRBJ2-1; 13 bases map to TRBD2. The V segment lost 1 base and the J segment 0 bases; nucleotides outside the gene matches: 12. Germline assignment: CDR1 SQVTM and CDR2 ANQGSEA. This CDR3 contains 20 residues. CDR3 coding DNA: TGCAGCGTTGAAGCTAGCGGGACTAGCGGGACCGCGAGCTCCTACAATGAGCAGTTCTTC. The encoded protein is CSVEASGTSGTASSYNEQFF.

The chain joins TRBV2 to TRBJ1-5, with 9 bases that match TRBD1. Germline V gene lookup returns CDR1 SNHLY and CDR2 FYNNEI. Unmatched junction bases numbered 4, after V lost 6 bases and J lost 7 bases. The CDR3 runs to 13 residues. CDR3 bases: TGTGCCAGCAGCCTCGACAGGGGGCAGCCCCAGCATTTT. Translating gives CASSLDRGQPQHF.

This clone has only a few counts. The chain recombines TRBV5-1 with TRBJ1-1; 7 bases match TRBD1. The CDR3 is 12 residues long. Germline V gives CDR1 SGHRS, CDR2 YFSETQ. J was trimmed by 5 bases and V by 2 bases; bases with no gene match: 0. CDR3 DNA: TGCGCCAGCAGCTTACAGGGGACTGAAGCTTTCTTT. Translating it yields CASSLQGTEAFF.

The chain has TRBV6-4 and TRBJ2-1, with 7 bases lining up with TRBD1. V trimming: 0 bases; J trimming: 9 bases; junction bases outside the gene matches: 8. Germline loops: CDR1 MRHNA, CDR2 SNTAGT. The CDR3 is 15 residues long. The CDR3 coding sequence is TGTGCCAGCAGTGACTCGTCCGGACAGGCAAGTGAGCAGTTCTTC. Translated, it gives CASSDSSGQASEQFF.

This clone was counted only a few times. This chain joins TRBV5-1 and TRBJ2-2; a possible D gene is TRBD2 (5 bases). The V gene's germline CDR1 is SGHRS and CDR2 YFSETQ. The CDR3 covers 15 residues. The germline V and J ends were trimmed by 1 base and 5 bases, with 12 bases remaining between them. The CDR3 DNA follows: TGCGCCAGCAGCTTGCGGGATTCTTTAACCGGGGAGCTGTTTTTT. Amino acid sequence: CASSLRDSLTGELFF.

The J gene is TRBJ2-1, the V gene TRBV6-2 or TRBV6-3; TRBD2 is a possible D gene (5 bases). V dropped 5 bases and J dropped 0 bases, with 14 bases sitting between them. This CDR3 is 16 amino acids long. Germline V gene data show CDR1 as MNHEY and CDR2 as SVGEGT. CDR3 nucleotides: TGTGCCAGCAGTGGGGTTAGCGCGAGCTCCTACAATGAGCAGTTCTTC. It translates to CASSGVSASSYNEQFF.

The CDR3 here is CASSPRDRGDYEQYF. Written as DNA, the CDR3 is TGTGCCAGCAGCCCCAGGGACAGGGGGGACTACGAGCAGTACTTC. The rearrangement uses TRBV13 and TRBJ2-7; 11 bases fit TRBD1. The V gene's germline CDR1 is PRHDT and CDR2 FYEKMQ (reference sequence). The CDR3 runs 15 residues. J gave up 3 bases and V 5 bases, and 6 bases lay outside the gene matches.

This CDR3 is CASSSRGLLDEQYF. In DNA form, the CDR3 reads TGTGCCAGCAGTTCGAGGGGGCTTCTCGACGAGCAGTACTTC. The chain uses TRBV27 and TRBJ2-7; 7 bases align to TRBD1. The CDR3 spans 14 residues. The germline V gene encodes CDR1 MNHEY and CDR2 SMNVEV (reference sequence). V was pared by 4 bases and J by 5 bases, with 8 bases of the junction left unmatched.

The gene calls are TRBV27 and TRBJ2-7; D not certain. V was shortened by 6 bases and J by 3 bases, with 15 bases between the two germline ends. Germline V gene sequence: CDR1 MNHEY, CDR2 SMNVEV (reference sequence). The CDR3 is made up of 14 amino acids. The CDR3 region is CASSPASSGYEQYF. CDR3 nucleotide sequence: TGTGCCAGCAGCCCAGCTAGTTCGGGCTACGAGCAGTACTTC.

V is TRBV13 and J is TRBJ2-7, with 10 positions matching TRBD2. V lost 5 bases to trimming and J lost 5 bases; unmatched junction nucleotides: 6. Germline V gives CDR1 PRHDT, CDR2 FYEKMQ (reference sequence). The CDR3 contains 14 residues. The CDR3 region is CASSQGLALDEQYF. CDR3 DNA sequence: TGTGCCAGCAGCCAGGGACTAGCGTTAGACGAGCAGTACTTC.

The V gene is TRBV5-1, the J gene TRBJ2-2; 10 nucleotides align to TRBD1. CDR3 length equals 17 residues. V shed 2 bases and J 0 bases; nucleotides not matched to a gene: 4. Germline V gene lookup returns CDR1 SGHRS and CDR2 YFSETQ. CDR3 in DNA: TGCGCCAGCAGCTTATTTGGACAGGGGGCGAACACCGGGGAGCTGTTTTTT. Residues: CASSLFGQGANTGELFF.

The rearrangement joins TRBV5-4 to TRBJ1-2; D gene uncertain. Germline V gene lookup returns CDR1 SGHNT and CDR2 YYREEE (reference sequence). The V end was cut by 0 bases, the J end by 0 bases, with 6 bases between. This CDR3 comprises 14 residues. DNA for the CDR3: TGTGCCAGCAGCTTGGGCAGAACTAACTATGGCTACACCTTC. Encoded protein: CASSLGRTNYGYTF. Combining the CDR3 with reference TRBV5-4 and TRBJ1-2 gives the whole variable domain ETGVTQSPTHLIKTRGQQVTLRCSSQSGHNTVSWYQQALGQGPQFIFQYYREEENGRGNFPPRFSGLQFPNYSSELNVNALELDDSALYLCASSLGRTNYGYTFGSGTRLTVV.

The J gene is TRBJ2-5, the V gene TRBV6-5, with 7 bases aligning to TRBD2. The V gene's germline CDR1 is MNHEY and CDR2 SVGAGI. The CDR3 loop spans 15 amino acids. J was trimmed by 3 bases and V by 4 bases; bases with no gene match: 8. In DNA form, the CDR3 reads TGTGCCAGCAGTTCCCTCGGGCTAGCGGAAGAGACCCAGTACTTC. This codes for CASSSLGLAEETQYF.

J is TRBJ1-6 and V is TRBV27; 9 bases map to TRBD1. The junction had 5 bases not matched to a gene; V was cut back by 7 bases and J by 7 bases. This CDR3 has 14 amino acids. Germline V gene sequence: CDR1 MNHEY, CDR2 SMNVEV (reference sequence). The CDR3 is CASNLQGANSPLHF. CDR3 nucleotides: TGTGCCAGCAACCTACAGGGGGCCAATTCACCCCTCCACTTT.

The chain joins TRBV7-8 to TRBJ2-1; TRBD2 is a possible D gene (6 bases). The length of the CDR3 is 15 residues. Germline CDR1 and CDR2: SGHVS and FQNEAQ. The V end lost 3 bases, the J end lost 6 bases, and 15 bases lay between the germline ends. The chain's CDR3 is CASSLGLRGINEQFF. CDR3 nucleotides: TGTGCCAGCAGCTTGGGCCTACGGGGGATCAATGAGCAGTTCTTC.

This chain links TRBV3-1 (or the pseudogene TRBV3-2) with TRBJ2-7; 7 nucleotides match TRBD2. After removal of 4 bases from V and 2 bases from J, the junction contained 5 bases not matched to a gene. This CDR3 contains 14 residues. CDR1 and CDR2 from the germline V gene are LGHDT and YNNKEL (reference sequence). As DNA, the CDR3 is TGTGCCAGCAGCCTCAGGACTAGAGCCTACGAGCAGTACTTC. Translation: CASSLRTRAYEQYF.

The chain carries TRBV18 and TRBJ1-3, with a weak D call TRBD1 (5 bases). The germline CDR1 and CDR2 sequences are KGHSH and LQKENI. This CDR3 is 15 amino acids long. Trimming took off 2 bases at V and 2 bases at J, with 10 bases between the two ends. CDR3 sequence (DNA): TGTGCCAGCTCACCAGGGGCTAGCGCTGGAAACACCATATATTTT. Its protein product is CASSPGASAGNTIYF.